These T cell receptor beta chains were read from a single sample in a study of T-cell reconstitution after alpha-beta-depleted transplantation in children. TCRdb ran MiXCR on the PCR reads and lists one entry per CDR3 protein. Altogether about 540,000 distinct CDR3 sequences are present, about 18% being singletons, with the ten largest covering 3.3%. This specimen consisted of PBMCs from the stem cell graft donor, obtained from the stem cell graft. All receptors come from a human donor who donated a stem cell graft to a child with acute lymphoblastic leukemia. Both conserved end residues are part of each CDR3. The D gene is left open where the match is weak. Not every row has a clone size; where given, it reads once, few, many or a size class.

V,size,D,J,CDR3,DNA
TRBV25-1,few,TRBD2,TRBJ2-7,CASSAAGGPGEQYF,TGTGCCAGCAGTGCTGCGGGAGGCCCCGGCGAGCAGTACTTC
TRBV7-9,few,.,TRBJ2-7,CASSLGIAGTYEQYF,TGTGCCAGCAGCTTAGGGATTGCGGGGACCTACGAGCAGTACTTC
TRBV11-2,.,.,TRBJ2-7,CASSLERTTGQYF,TGTGCCAGCAGCTTAGAAAGGACGACTGGGCAGTACTTC
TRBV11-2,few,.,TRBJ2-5,CASSYDRPVGETQYF,TGTGCCAGCAGCTACGACAGGCCGGTTGGAGAGACCCAGTACTTC
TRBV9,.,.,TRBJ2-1,CASSKRWGRGSPQFF,TGTGCCAGCAGTAAGAGATGGGGTAGGGGTTCCCCTCAGTTCTTC
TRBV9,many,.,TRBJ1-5,CASSLGGVSNQPQHF,TGTGCCAGCAGCCTCGGCGGGGTAAGCAATCAGCCCCAGCATTTT
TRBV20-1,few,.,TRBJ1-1,CSATSLEAFF,TGCAGTGCGACTTCCCTAGAAGCTTTCTTT
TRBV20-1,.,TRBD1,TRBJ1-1,CSARDSYRGRDTEAFF,TGCAGTGCTAGAGATTCATACAGGGGTAGGGACACTGAAGCTTTCTTT
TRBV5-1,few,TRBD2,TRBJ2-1,CASGGSGSFGPYNEQFF,TGCGCCAGCGGAGGTAGCGGGAGTTTCGGCCCCTACAATGAGCAGTTCTTC
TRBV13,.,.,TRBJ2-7,CASSPITGERYF,TGTGCCAGCAGCCCCATTACGGGGGAGCGGTACTTC
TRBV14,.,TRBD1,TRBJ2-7,CASSQDLGTETGEQYF,TGTGCCAGCAGCCAAGATCTTGGGACAGAAACAGGCGAGCAGTACTTC
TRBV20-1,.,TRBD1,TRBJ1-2,CSAGGTAGLGVGYTF,TGCAGTGCTGGTGGGACAGCCGGATTAGGGGTGGGCTACACCTTC
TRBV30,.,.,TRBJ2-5,CAWSPGEETQYF,TGTGCCTGGAGTCCAGGGGAAGAGACCCAGTACTTC
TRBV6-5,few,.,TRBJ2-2,CASSSYGGRGTGELFF,TGTGCCAGCAGTTCGTACGGGGGGCGGGGAACCGGGGAGCTGTTTTTT
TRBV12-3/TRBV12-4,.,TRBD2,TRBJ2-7,CASSSSGSGYEQYF,TGTGCCAGCAGCTCTAGCGGGAGTGGATACGAGCAGTACTTC
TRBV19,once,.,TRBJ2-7,CASSIERGYEQYF,TGTGCCAGTAGTATAGAGAGGGGGTACGAGCAGTACTTC
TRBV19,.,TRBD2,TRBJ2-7,CASRSGAGASYEQYF,TGTGCCAGTAGGTCTGGAGCGGGAGCGTCCTACGAGCAGTACTTC
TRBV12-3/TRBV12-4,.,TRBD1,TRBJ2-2,CASSLVPGGNTGELFF,TGTGCCAGCAGTTTAGTGCCAGGGGGGAACACCGGGGAGCTGTTTTTT
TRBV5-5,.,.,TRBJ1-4,CASSLGQGATNEKLFF,TGTGCCAGCAGCTTGGGGCAGGGCGCAACTAATGAAAAACTGTTTTTT
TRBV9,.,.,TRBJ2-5,CASSAAGLGETQYF,TGTGCCAGCAGCGCCGCAGGGCTGGGGGAGACCCAGTACTTC
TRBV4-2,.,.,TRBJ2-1,CASSQEDPRNEQFF,TGTGCCAGCAGCCAAGAAGACCCCCGAAATGAGCAGTTCTTC
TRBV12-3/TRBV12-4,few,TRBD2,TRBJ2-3,CASSTSGRGFTDTQYF,TGTGCCAGCAGTACCTCGGGGCGGGGGTTCACAGATACGCAGTATTTT
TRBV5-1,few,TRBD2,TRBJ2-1,CASSSGLADAQEQFF,TGCGCCAGCAGCTCCGGACTAGCGGACGCTCAAGAGCAGTTCTTC
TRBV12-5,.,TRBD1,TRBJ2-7,CASGLGTGVEQYF,TGTGCTAGTGGTTTGGGGACAGGGGTCGAGCAGTACTTC
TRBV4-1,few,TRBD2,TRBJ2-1,CASSPEGLVINEQFF,TGCGCCAGCAGCCCAGAGGGACTAGTTATAAATGAGCAGTTCTTC
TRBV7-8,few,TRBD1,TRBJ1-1,CASSWTGSVAEAFF,TGTGCCAGCAGCTGGACAGGGTCCGTCGCTGAAGCTTTCTTT
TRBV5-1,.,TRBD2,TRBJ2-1,CASSKHGTSGLNEQFF,TGCGCCAGCAGCAAGCACGGGACTAGCGGTCTGAATGAGCAGTTCTTC
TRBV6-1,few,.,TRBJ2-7,CASSEPRAQSLSYEQYF,TGTGCCAGCAGTGAACCCCGGGCCCAATCGCTCTCCTACGAGCAGTACTTC
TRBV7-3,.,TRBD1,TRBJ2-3,CASSFLTGSLDTQYF,TGTGCCAGCAGCTTTCTGACAGGGTCTTTAGATACGCAGTATTTT
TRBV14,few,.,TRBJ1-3,CASSQDLSGNTIYF,TGTGCCAGCAGCCAAGATCTCTCTGGAAACACCATATATTTT
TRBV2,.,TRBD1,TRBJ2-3,CASSDRDRVTDTQYF,TGTGCCAGCAGTGACAGGGACAGGGTCACAGATACGCAGTATTTT
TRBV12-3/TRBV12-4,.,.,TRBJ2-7,CASSRTVLEQYF,TGTGCCAGCAGTCGGACAGTTCTCGAGCAGTACTTC
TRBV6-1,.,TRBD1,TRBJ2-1,CASRGDRGSYNEQFF,TGTGCCAGCAGAGGCGACAGGGGATCCTACAATGAGCAGTTCTTC
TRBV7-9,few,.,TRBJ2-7,CASSLVGYGQSSYEQYF,TGTGCCAGCAGCTTGGTTGGTTATGGGCAGAGCTCCTACGAGCAGTACTTC
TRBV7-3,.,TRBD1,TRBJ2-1,CATGTGGLAEQFF,TGTGCTACCGGGACAGGGGGTCTGGCTGAGCAGTTCTTC